One sample yielded the 24 T cell receptor beta chains listed below, sequenced in a study of graft-versus-host responses after intestinal transplantation. Antigens for these TCRs are unknown. Here immunoSEQ multiplex PCR was the method, and the copy in TCRdb shows in-frame clones only, minus some. In the table there are about 94,000 clones, roughly 91% of which are singletons. Sequencing used unstimulated CD8+ T cells sorted from spleen or lymph node cells, obtained before intestinal transplant. These receptors all come from a human donor who received an intestinal transplant.

V usage is TRBV14 and J usage is TRBJ2-5; D is possibly TRBD2 (5 bases). The germline V gene encodes CDR1 SGHDN and CDR2 FVKESK. This CDR3 is built from 13 residues. V lost 2 bases and J 3 bases, leaving 7 bases between the germline ends. CDR3 nucleotides: TGTGCCAGCAGCCAATGGCGGGAAGAGACCCAGTACTTC. Its protein is CASSQWREETQYF.

This chain uses TRBV18 with TRBJ2-7; TRBD2 matches at 9 bases. Per the germline V gene, CDR1 is KGHSH and CDR2 is LQKENI. V lost 2 bases, J lost 5 bases, and 4 bases stayed unmatched. The CDR3 is 14 residues long. As DNA, the CDR3 is TGTGCCAGCTCACCAGCTAGCGGGGTTGACGAGCAGTACTTC. Translation gives CASSPASGVDEQYF.

The chain is built from TRBV27 and TRBJ2-3; D unclear. Germline V gene lookup returns CDR1 MNHEY and CDR2 SMNVEV (reference sequence). The CDR3 is 16 amino acids. Trimming took 0 bases from V and 0 from J, leaving 10 bases between them. The CDR3 here is CASSLSAETSTDTQYF. The CDR3 DNA reads TGTGCCAGCAGTTTATCTGCGGAGACTAGCACAGATACGCAGTATTTT.

The rearrangement joins TRBV7-9 to TRBJ2-1; no definite D call. Germline lookup yields CDR1 SEHNR and CDR2 FQNEAQ (reference sequence). Trimming removed 2 bases at V and 7 bases at J, with 6 bases between. The CDR3 runs 12 residues. The CDR3 DNA is TGTGCCAGCAGCTTAATCATGAATGAGCAGTTCTTC. It codes for CASSLIMNEQFF.

The chain couples TRBV4-3 to TRBJ2-7, with 7 bases that match TRBD1. This CDR3 region has 15 residues. V gave up 1 base and J gave up 1 base; unmatched junction bases: 4. Germline CDR1 reads LGHNA; CDR2 reads YSLEER. The CDR3 spells CASSQGTGLSYEQYF. The CDR3 nucleotides read TGCGCCAGCAGCCAAGGGACAGGATTATCCTACGAGCAGTACTTC.

Here the CDR3 DNA reads TGTGCCAGCAGCCTCAGGGATTCCGGAAACACCATATATTTT. Its protein is CASSLRDSGNTIYF. The V call is TRBV7-9, the J call TRBJ1-3; perhaps TRBD1 as D (5 bases). V shed 5 bases and J shed 4 bases, with 12 bases lying between them. The CDR3 consists of 14 residues. CDR1 and CDR2 from the germline V gene are SEHNR and FQNEAQ (reference sequence). The full variable domain, with the rest looked up from reference TRBV7-9 and TRBJ1-3, is DTGVSQNPRHKITKRGQNVTFRCDPISEHNRLYWYRQTLGQGPEFLTYFQNEAQLEKSRLLSDRFSAERPKGSFSTLEIQRTEQGDSAMYLCASSLRDSGNTIYFGEGSWLTVV.

This chain links TRBV11-2 with TRBJ2-1, with TRBD2 matching 9 bases. CDR3 length: 17 amino acids. V lost 1 base, J lost 2 bases, and 6 bases stayed unmatched. Per germline, CDR1 SGHAT and CDR2 FQNNGV. CDR3 sequence reads: CASSLAASGTPYNEQFF. Here the CDR3 DNA reads TGTGCCAGCAGCTTAGCGGCTAGCGGGACGCCCTACAATGAGCAGTTCTTC. Full variable domain (outside the CDR3, taken from reference TRBV11-2 and TRBJ2-1): EAGVAQSPRYKIIEKRQSVAFWCNPISGHATLYWYQQILGQGPKLLIQFQNNGVVDDSQLPKDRFSAERLKGVDSTLKIQPAKLEDSAVYLCASSLAASGTPYNEQFFGPGTRLTVL.

The rearrangement uses TRBV27 and TRBJ2-7; 9 nucleotides agree with TRBD2. Germline values: CDR1 MNHEY, CDR2 SMNVEV (reference sequence). The CDR3 consists of 16 residues. J was trimmed by 4 bases and V by 3 bases; bases with no gene match: 10. This CDR3 is CASSLVSGRTLYEQYF. The DNA for the CDR3 is TGTGCCAGCAGTTTGGTTAGCGGGAGAACCCTATACGAGCAGTACTTC.

This clone appeared once. The J gene is TRBJ2-3, the V gene TRBV28, with TRBD2 as a possible D gene (6 bases). The germline CDR1 and CDR2 sequences are MDHEN and SYDVKM. CDR3 length: 15 residues. Trimming pared 6 bases from V and 4 bases from J, leaving 17 bases between. CDR3 in amino acids: CASSLTSPIADTQYF. DNA for the CDR3: TGTGCCAGCAGCTTGACTAGTCCAATAGCAGATACGCAGTATTTT. Full variable domain (missing parts from reference TRBV28 and TRBJ2-3): DVKVTQSSRYLVKRTGEKVFLECVQDMDHENMFWYRQDPGLGLRLIYFSYDVKMKEKGDIPEGYSVSREKKERFSLILESASTNQTSMYLCASSLTSPIADTQYFGPGTRLTVL.

This chain joins TRBV13 and TRBJ1-1; D is unclear. Germline V gene lookup returns CDR1 PRHDT and CDR2 FYEKMQ (reference sequence). Trimming left V 5 bases short and J 5 bases short, with 12 bases between. The CDR3 covers 13 residues. Here the CDR3 DNA reads TGTGCCAGCAGCCCACGCAACTTTACTGAAGCTTTCTTT. Protein: CASSPRNFTEAFF.

The gene calls are TRBV5-1 and TRBJ2-7; 10 bases map to TRBD2. The junction had 3 bases not matched to a gene; V was cut back by 0 bases and J by 3 bases. Per germline, CDR1 SGHRS and CDR2 YFSETQ. The CDR3 loop spans 15 amino acids. The CDR3: CASSLAPSGSYEQYF. CDR3 DNA: TGCGCCAGCAGCTTGGCCCCTAGCGGGAGCTACGAGCAGTACTTC. The entire variable domain, with the rest obtained from reference TRBV5-1 and TRBJ2-7, is as follows: KAGVTQTPRYLIKTRGQQVTLSCSPISGHRSVSWYQQTPGQGLQFLFEYFSETQRNKGNFPGRFSGRQFSNSRSEMNVSTLELGDSALYLCASSLAPSGSYEQYFGPGTRLTVT.

In its sample, this clone was seen once. This rearrangement joins TRBV5-1 to TRBJ2-7; 8 nucleotides line up with TRBD1. The trim removed 4 bases at V and 2 bases at J, leaving 5 bases unmatched. Germline CDR1 is SGHRS and CDR2 is YFSETQ. The CDR3 is 14 amino acids. The CDR3 nucleotides are TGCGCCAGCAGCGACGACAGGGGAGCCTACGAGCAGTACTTC. It translates to CASSDDRGAYEQYF.

This sequence joins TRBV4-1 and TRBJ1-1, with 11 nucleotides matching TRBD1. Germline CDR1 is MGHRA and CDR2 is YSYEKL. This CDR3 is built from 18 residues. Trimming removed 5 bases from V and 0 bases from J; junction bases left unmatched: 11. Here the CDR3 reads CASSVRDRGTNMNTEAFF. The CDR3 coding sequence is TGCGCCAGCAGCGTTAGGGACAGGGGGACCAACATGAACACTGAAGCTTTCTTT.

This rearrangement joins TRBV14 to TRBJ2-1, with a possible D match to TRBD2 (6 bases). V lost 0 bases and J 4 bases, leaving 10 bases between the germline ends. Germline CDR1 and CDR2: SGHDN and FVKESK. The CDR3 has 15 residues. CDR3 sequence reads: CASSQDWRGYNEQFF. The CDR3 DNA follows: TGTGCCAGCAGCCAAGATTGGAGGGGTTACAATGAGCAGTTCTTC.

The chain uses TRBV29-1 and TRBJ2-1; D is unclear. The germline CDR1 and CDR2 sequences are SQVTM and ANQGSEA. V was clipped by 5 bases and J by 7 bases, with 12 bases between them. The CDR3 is made up of 12 amino acids. The CDR3 coding sequence is TGCAGCGTTTATCCCCTAGGAAATGAGCAGTTCTTC. Encoded protein: CSVYPLGNEQFF.

The chain recombines TRBV12-5 with TRBJ2-7; 10 bases are shared with TRBD2. Trimming at V came to 0 bases and at J to 0 bases, leaving 8 bases not matched to a gene. This CDR3 is built from 18 residues. CDR1 and CDR2 (germline): LGHNT, FRNRAP. The CDR3 protein is CASGLVLSGGAISYEQYF. The CDR3 DNA reads TGTGCTAGTGGTTTGGTTCTGAGCGGGGGGGCAATCTCCTACGAGCAGTACTTC.

V gene TRBV7-9 combines with J gene TRBJ2-1; a weak D match, TRBD2 (6 bases). V was pared by 0 bases and J by 7 bases, with 10 bases between. Germline V CDR1 and CDR2: SEHNR, FQNEAQ (reference sequence). The CDR3 is 14 residues long. CDR3 in amino acids: CASSLATLANEQFF. Written as DNA, the CDR3 is TGTGCCAGCAGCTTAGCTACCCTAGCGAATGAGCAGTTCTTC.

This chain uses TRBV7-6 with TRBJ1-3; 8 bases are shared with TRBD1. Germline assignment: CDR1 SGHVS and CDR2 FNYEAQ. V gave up 2 bases and J gave up 10 bases; unmatched junction bases: 10. The CDR3 sequence is 15 residues long. CDR3 sequence (DNA): TGTGCCAGCAGCTTAAGAGTGGACAGGGCTGGGACCATATATTTT. Translation: CASSLRVDRAGTIYF. The whole variable domain, remainder taken from reference TRBV7-6 and TRBJ1-3, is GAGVSQSPRYKVTKRGQDVALRCDPISGHVSLYWYRQALGQGPEFLTYFNYEAQQDKSGLPNDRFSAERPEGSISTLTIQRTEQRDSAMYRCASSLRVDRAGTIYFGEGSWLTVV.

This clone was found a few times. This chain connects TRBV6-5 to TRBJ1-6, with TRBD1 as a possible D gene (5 bases). Trimming removed 0 bases from V and 7 bases from J, with 7 bases in between. The germline V gene has CDR1 MNHEY and CDR2 SVGAGI. CDR3 length: 14 amino acids. This CDR3 reads CASSYSTVNSPLHF. The CDR3 coding sequence is TGTGCCAGCAGTTACTCGACAGTAAATTCACCCCTCCACTTT.

The chain uses TRBV27 and TRBJ1-5, with D possibly being TRBD1 (6 bases). CDR1 and CDR2 from the germline V gene are MNHEY and SMNVEV (reference sequence). CDR3 length equals 14 residues. V was pared by 6 bases and J by 4 bases, with 13 bases between. CDR3 in amino acids: CASSHQGSNQPQHF. In DNA, the CDR3 is TGTGCCAGCAGCCATCAGGGGAGTAATCAGCCCCAGCATTTT.

The gene calls are TRBV6-6 and TRBJ2-5; 10 positions agree with TRBD1. J gave up 0 bases and V 6 bases, and 1 base lay outside the gene matches. Per the germline V gene, CDR1 is MNHNY and CDR2 is SVGAGI (reference sequence). There are 14 residues in the CDR3. The CDR3 coding sequence is TGTGCCAGCAGGGGACAGGGGTACCAAGAGACCCAGTACTTC. Translated, it gives CASRGQGYQETQYF.

The chain employs TRBV9 and TRBJ2-1, with 7 bases matching TRBD2. Germline CDR1 reads SGDLS; CDR2 reads YYNGEE. Germline trimming cut 2 bases from V and 6 bases from J; bases unmatched to any gene: 8. This CDR3 has 15 residues. DNA for the CDR3: TGTGCCAGCAGCGTCAGCGGGACCGTAGTCAATGAGCAGTTCTTC. This codes for CASSVSGTVVNEQFF.

This clone was counted a single time. This chain connects TRBV27 to TRBJ1-5; 8 positions match TRBD1. CDR1 and CDR2 (germline): MNHEY, SMNVEV (reference sequence). Trimming at V came to 3 bases and at J to 5 bases, leaving 6 bases not matched to a gene. The CDR3 is 15 amino acids. CDR3 sequence reads: CASSLGTGKHQPQHF. The CDR3 nucleotides are TGTGCCAGCAGTTTGGGGACAGGCAAACATCAGCCCCAGCATTTT.

The chain is built from TRBV5-1 and TRBJ2-1; maybe TRBD1 (6 bases). Germline V gives CDR1 SGHRS, CDR2 YFSETQ. V was trimmed by 1 base and J by 4 bases, leaving 9 bases between them. The CDR3 is 14 amino acids. CDR3 residues: CASSLLDSYNEQFF. The CDR3 DNA reads as TGCGCCAGCAGCTTGCTGGACAGTTACAATGAGCAGTTCTTC.